Following are 21 T cell receptor beta chains from one sample sequenced in a study of blood T cell repertoires in COVID-19. Repertoires were generated with immunoSEQ multiplex PCR, while TCRdb's copy carries only in-frame clones and drops some. The sample holds some 310,000 clones; about nine tenths are singletons and the top ten take roughly 2.9%. Sequences were obtained from peripheral blood. The receptors were gathered from a woman aged 30 to 39 with COVID-19, enrolled during active disease.

The CDR3 sequence: CASKRGADTEAFF. Here the CDR3 DNA reads TGTGCCAGCAAACGGGGGGCGGACACTGAAGCTTTCTTT. The chain carries TRBV6-4 and TRBJ1-1; TRBD1 might be the D (6 bases). V was trimmed by 7 bases and J by 3 bases, leaving 12 bases between them. The germline V gene has CDR1 MRHNA and CDR2 SNTAGT. The CDR3 consists of 13 residues.

The chain has TRBV30 and TRBJ2-1, with D possibly matching TRBD2 (6 bases). This CDR3 has 12 amino acids. Trimming removed 2 bases from V and 4 bases from J, with 6 bases in between. From germline, CDR1 is GTSNPN and CDR2 SVGIG (reference sequence). CDR3 sequence (DNA): TGTGCCTGGAGTAGCGGGTACAATGAGCAGTTCTTC. This translates into CAWSSGYNEQFF.

The chain combines TRBV5-4 with TRBJ2-2; 14 bases line up with TRBD2. V trimming: 0 bases; J trimming: 5 bases; junction bases outside the gene matches: 6. The CDR3 length is 18 residues. Germline assignment: CDR1 SGHNT and CDR2 YYREEE (reference sequence). The CDR3 nucleotides read TGTGCCAGCAGCTTGGGGGGACTAGCGGGAGTGGGGACCGGGGAGCTGTTTTTT. Amino acids: CASSLGGLAGVGTGELFF.

This clone was seen only once. This chain joins TRBV10-3 and TRBJ1-2; 7 positions match TRBD1. The CDR3 spans 13 residues. The junction had 6 bases not matched to a gene; V was cut back by 6 bases and J by 5 bases. Germline V gene lookup returns CDR1 ENHRY and CDR2 SYGVKD. This CDR3 reads CAIRGTDTYGYTF. The CDR3, as DNA: TGTGCCATCAGGGGGACAGATACATATGGCTACACCTTC.

This clone was seen a single time. The rearrangement joins TRBV6-1 to TRBJ1-2, with D possibly being TRBD1 (5 bases). The CDR3 is made up of 14 amino acids. Between the trimmed V and J ends, which lost 2 bases and 5 bases, there was a span of 12 bases. CDR1 and CDR2 from the germline V gene are MNHNS and SASEGT. The CDR3 spells CASSERVRVYGYTF. In DNA, the CDR3 is TGTGCCAGCAGTGAAAGGGTCAGGGTTTATGGCTACACCTTC.

The chain is built from TRBV6-5 and TRBJ1-5; 7 bases are shared with TRBD1. Germline trimming cut 7 bases from V and 3 bases from J; bases unmatched to any gene: 3. This CDR3 spans 13 amino acids. Per germline, CDR1 MNHEY and CDR2 SVGAGI. CDR3 loop: CASKTGHNQPQHF. For the CDR3, the DNA is TGTGCCAGCAAGACAGGGCACAATCAGCCCCAGCATTTT.

V usage is TRBV3-1 (or the pseudogene TRBV3-2) and J usage is TRBJ1-1; D may be TRBD1 (6 bases). V was shortened by 5 bases and J by 7 bases, with 17 bases between the two germline ends. Germline V gives CDR1 LGHDT, CDR2 YNNKEL (reference sequence). CDR3 length equals 14 residues. CDR3 amino acids: CASSFGVLQGEAFF. DNA of the CDR3: TGTGCCAGCAGCTTTGGGGTCTTACAGGGTGAAGCTTTCTTT.

The chain employs TRBV19 and TRBJ2-1; 11 nucleotides match TRBD2. Germline V gene lookup returns CDR1 LNHDA and CDR2 SQIVND (reference sequence). The CDR3 runs to 13 residues. V gave up 8 bases and J gave up 8 bases; unmatched junction bases: 5. CDR3 amino acids: CASCLAGGYEQFF. The CDR3 DNA follows: TGTGCCAGTTGCTTAGCGGGAGGGTATGAGCAGTTCTTC. The full variable domain, rest sourced from reference TRBV19 and TRBJ2-1, is DGGITQSPKYLFRKEGQNVTLSCEQNLNHDAMYWYRQDPGQGLRLIYYSQIVNDFQKGDIAEGYSVSREKKESFPLTVTSAQKNPTAFYLCASCLAGGYEQFFGPGTRLTVL.

CDR3 protein: CASSLGPGEAWEQYF. As DNA, the CDR3 is TGCGCCAGCAGCTTGGGGCCGGGGGAGGCATGGGAGCAGTACTTC. The rearrangement links TRBV5-1 to TRBJ2-7; D is perhaps TRBD2 (6 bases). Germline CDR1 is SGHRS and CDR2 is YFSETQ. The CDR3 sequence is 15 residues long. The ends were cut back, 0 bases at V and 7 bases at J, with 17 bases in the middle.

The V call is TRBV9, the J call TRBJ2-3; TRBD2 aligns across 8 bases. The V gene's germline CDR1 is SGDLS and CDR2 YYNGEE. J gave up 2 bases and V 4 bases, and 9 bases lay outside the gene matches. This CDR3 is 16 amino acids long. The CDR3 sequence is CASSPPGLGYTDTQYF. In DNA, the CDR3 is TGTGCCAGCAGCCCACCGGGACTAGGGTACACAGATACGCAGTATTTT.

CDR3 DNA sequence: TGTGCCAGCAGCCTGGACAGGCCGAGGGCTAATGAAAAACTGTTTTTT. Its translation is CASSLDRPRANEKLFF. J is TRBJ1-4 and V is TRBV4-2; the match to TRBD1 covers 7 bases. The CDR3 sequence is 16 residues long. The ends lost 4 bases at V and 3 bases at J; junction bases unmatched: 8. CDR1 is LGHNA, CDR2 YNFKEQ, per germline.

The genes are TRBV10-3 and TRBJ2-3, with TRBD1 matching 10 bases. CDR3 length equals 16 residues. Germline V gene sequence: CDR1 ENHRY, CDR2 SYGVKD. Trimming cost V 3 bases and J 1 base; bases outside gene matches: 4. CDR3 loop: CAISEDRGPRTDTQYF. The CDR3 region has the DNA TGTGCCATCAGTGAAGACAGGGGGCCTCGCACAGATACGCAGTATTTT.

The rearrangement joins TRBV21-1 to TRBJ1-5. TRBV21-1 is assigned pseudogene status. CDR3 length equals 20 residues. The CDR3 nucleotides are TGTGCCAGCAGCAAAAAGGGAGGGGATGCGAAAATGTGGCTAAATCAGCCCCAGCATTTT. This codes for CASSKKGGDAKMWLNQPQHF.

CDR3 coding DNA: TGTGCCAGCAGTGACTCAGGACAGCCCACCTACGAGCAGTACTTC. Encoded protein: CASSDSGQPTYEQYF. The genes are TRBV6-4 and TRBJ2-7; D possibly corresponds to TRBD1 (6 bases). The V gene's germline CDR1 is MRHNA and CDR2 SNTAGT. Between the trimmed V and J ends, which lost 0 bases and 2 bases, there was a span of 11 bases. The CDR3 spans 15 residues.

The chain couples TRBV10-2 to TRBJ1-2; 7 nucleotides agree with TRBD1. V lost 6 bases and J lost 4; bases outside the gene matches: 8. Germline loops: CDR1 WSHSY, CDR2 SAAADI. The CDR3 is 14 amino acids. This CDR3 is CASSQLGTVYGYTF. CDR3 nucleotide sequence: TGCGCCAGCAGCCAACTCGGGACAGTCTATGGCTACACCTTC.

This clone was detected only once. This chain uses TRBV5-1 with TRBJ2-7; the D is unclear. The CDR3 runs to 12 residues. The ends were cut back, 4 bases at V and 5 bases at J, with 10 bases in the middle. Germline V gene lookup returns CDR1 SGHRS and CDR2 YFSETQ. CDR3 loop: CASSEQSNEQYF. CDR3 in DNA: TGCGCCAGCAGCGAACAGAGCAACGAGCAGTACTTC.

CDR3 in DNA: TGTGCCAGCAGTTTGATAGCGGGAGGGAACACCGGGGAGCTGTTTTTT. This encodes CASSLIAGGNTGELFF. The J gene is TRBJ2-2, the V gene TRBV7-9, with 10 bases aligning to TRBD2. Trimming at V came to 6 bases and at J to 1 base, leaving 5 bases not matched to a gene. The germline V gene has CDR1 SEHNR and CDR2 FQNEAQ (reference sequence). The CDR3 sequence is 16 residues long.

The rearrangement links TRBV15 to TRBJ2-2; tentative D call: TRBD2 (5 bases). Germline CDR1 reads LNHNV; CDR2 reads YYDKDF (reference sequence). The V end lost 3 bases, the J end lost 0 bases, and 5 bases lay between the germline ends. The CDR3 totals 14 residues. CDR3 sequence (DNA): TGTGCCACCAGCAGGGAGGCGAACACCGGGGAGCTGTTTTTT. It encodes CATSREANTGELFF.

The chain is built from TRBV5-4 and TRBJ2-2; weak D call: TRBD2 (5 bases). CDR1 is SGHNT and CDR2 is YYREEE in the germline V gene (reference sequence). V was trimmed by 4 bases and J by 5 bases, leaving 9 bases between them. The length of the CDR3 is 13 residues. The CDR3 sequence is CASSPTRTGELFF. The CDR3 coding sequence is TGTGCCAGCAGCCCTACTAGGACCGGGGAGCTGTTTTTT. The variable domain in full, completed from reference TRBV5-4 and TRBJ2-2, reads ETGVTQSPTHLIKTRGQQVTLRCSSQSGHNTVSWYQQALGQGPQFIFQYYREEENGRGNFPPRFSGLQFPNYSSELNVNALELDDSALYLCASSPTRTGELFFGEGSRLTVL.

The rearrangement uses TRBV6-1 and TRBJ1-1, with 7 bases identical to TRBD1. The CDR3 covers 16 residues. V lost 4 bases and J lost 3; bases outside the gene matches: 11. The germline V gene encodes CDR1 MNHNS and CDR2 SASEGT. The CDR3 nucleotides read TGTGCCAGCAGTGCCCCGACGGGCAGGGGGGACACTGAAGCTTTCTTT. Its translation: CASSAPTGRGDTEAFF.

The rearrangement uses TRBV5-1 and TRBJ1-4; 12 positions agree with TRBD1. The CDR3 extends over 16 amino acids. Germline V lookup: CDR1 SGHRS, CDR2 YFSETQ. With 3 bases clipped from V and 8 bases from J, the junction kept 8 bases outside the gene matches. For the CDR3, the DNA is TGCGCCAGCAGCTACGGGCCGGGACAGGGGGCGGAAAAACTGTTTTTT. This gives the protein CASSYGPGQGAEKLFF.